The T cell receptor (beta chain) described here comes from a study of T cell clonality in common variable immunodeficiency. Regarding the study as a whole: TCRbeta clonality was increased in CVID versus healthy controls. Common variable immunodeficiency TCR beta sequences reportedly had fewer deletions and N-nucleotide insertions.

CDR3 length: 18 amino acids. Germline loops: CDR1 SGHVS, CDR2 FQNEAQ. V was pared by 3 bases and J by 0 bases, with 17 bases between. Ten or more counts support this clone. The antigen remains undetermined. The CDR3 is cut off 3 residues early in the read; its end comes from the germline J gene. Using immunoSEQ multiplex PCR, the repertoire was profiled, and TCRdb retains in-frame clones only, with some absent. Found here are 44,000 or so clones, no singletons; the ten largest cover about 0.68%. J is TRBJ1-4 and V is TRBV7-8, with D possibly matching TRBD1 (5 bases). The sequencing sample was made of peripheral blood mononuclear cells. This clonotype was sampled from a person aged 18 to 75 in good health. CDR3 DNA (partial): TGTGCCAGCAGCTTTGGTAGGGGCGTAAAGACAACTAATGAAAAA. Amino acid sequence: CASSFGRGVKTTNEK. The full CDR3 protein is CASSFGRGVKTTNEKLFF.